This TCR beta chain was identified in a study of blood T cell repertoires in COVID-19. Using immunoSEQ multiplex PCR, the repertoire was profiled, and TCRdb retains in-frame clones only, with some absent. The top ten clones hold over 3.5% of a sample with about 160,000 clones, approximately 86% of them seen once. Germline CDR1 and CDR2: SEHNR and FQNEAQ (reference sequence). CDR3 length: 14 amino acids. The V end lost 7 bases, the J end lost 0 bases, and 12 bases lay between the germline ends. The clonotype was recovered from a woman aged 60 to 75 who had recovered from COVID-19. V gene TRBV7-9 combines with J gene TRBJ1-2; D possibly corresponds to TRBD1 (6 bases). Specimen: peripheral blood. This chain's CDR3 is CASTGTQSNYGYTF. CDR3 DNA sequence: TGTGCCAGCACGGGGACACAATCTAACTATGGCTACACCTTC.